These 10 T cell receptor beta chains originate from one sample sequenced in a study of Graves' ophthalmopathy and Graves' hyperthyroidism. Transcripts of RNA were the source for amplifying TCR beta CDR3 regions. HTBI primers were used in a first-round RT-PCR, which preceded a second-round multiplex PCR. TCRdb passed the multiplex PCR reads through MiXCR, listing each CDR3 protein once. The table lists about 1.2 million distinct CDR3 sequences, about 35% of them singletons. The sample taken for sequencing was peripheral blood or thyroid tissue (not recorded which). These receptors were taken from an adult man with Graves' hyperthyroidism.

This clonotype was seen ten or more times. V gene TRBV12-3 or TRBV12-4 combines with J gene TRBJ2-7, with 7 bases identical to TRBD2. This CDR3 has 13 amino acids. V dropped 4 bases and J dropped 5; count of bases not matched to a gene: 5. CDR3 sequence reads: CASSSLANNEQYF. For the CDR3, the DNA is TGTGCCAGCAGTTCACTAGCGAACAACGAGCAGTACTTC.

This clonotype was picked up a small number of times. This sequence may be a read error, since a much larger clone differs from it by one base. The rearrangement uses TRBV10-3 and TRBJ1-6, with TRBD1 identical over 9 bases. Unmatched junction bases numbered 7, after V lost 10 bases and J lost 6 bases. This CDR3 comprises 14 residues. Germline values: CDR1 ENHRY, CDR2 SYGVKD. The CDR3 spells CATSPGQGNSPLHF. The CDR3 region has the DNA TGTGCCACCAGCCCGGGACAGGGTAATTCACCCCTCCACTTT.

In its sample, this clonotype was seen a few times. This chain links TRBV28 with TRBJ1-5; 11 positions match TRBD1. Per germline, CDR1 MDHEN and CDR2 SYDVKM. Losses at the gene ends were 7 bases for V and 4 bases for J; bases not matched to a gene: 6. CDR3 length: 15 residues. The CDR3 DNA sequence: TGTGCCAGCACCGCCGGGACAGGGGGGAATCAGCCCCAGCATTTT. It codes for CASTAGTGGNQPQHF.

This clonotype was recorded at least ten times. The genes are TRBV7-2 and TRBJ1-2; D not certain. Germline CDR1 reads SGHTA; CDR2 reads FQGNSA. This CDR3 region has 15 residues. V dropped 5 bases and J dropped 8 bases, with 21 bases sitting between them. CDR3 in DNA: TGTGCCAGCAGCCCAACTGATCTAAAGGCTAGGGGCTACACCTTC. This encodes CASSPTDLKARGYTF. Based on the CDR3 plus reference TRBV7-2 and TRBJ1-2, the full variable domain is GAGVSQSPSNKVTEKGKDVELRCDPISGHTALYWYRQSLGQGLEFLIYFQGNSAPDKSGLPSDRFSAERTGGSVSTLTIQRTQQEDSAVYLCASSPTDLKARGYTFGSGTRLTVV.

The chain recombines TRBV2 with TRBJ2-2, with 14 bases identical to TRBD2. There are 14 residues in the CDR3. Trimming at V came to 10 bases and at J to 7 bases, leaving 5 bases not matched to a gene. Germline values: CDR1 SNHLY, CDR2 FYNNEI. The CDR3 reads CATTSGRAHGELFF. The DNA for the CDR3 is TGTGCCACGACTAGCGGGAGGGCCCACGGGGAGCTGTTTTTT. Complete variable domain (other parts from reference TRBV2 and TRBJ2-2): EPEVTQTPSHQVTQMGQEVILRCVPISNHLYFYWYRQILGQKVEFLVSFYNNEISEKSEIFDDQFSVERPDGSNFTLKIRSTKLEDSAMYFCATTSGRAHGELFFGEGSRLTVL.

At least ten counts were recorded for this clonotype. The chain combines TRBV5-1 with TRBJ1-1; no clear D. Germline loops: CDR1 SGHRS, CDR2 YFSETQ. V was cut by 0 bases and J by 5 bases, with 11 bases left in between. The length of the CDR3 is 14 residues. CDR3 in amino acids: CASSLGNGDTEAFF. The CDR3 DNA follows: TGCGCCAGCAGCTTGGGAAACGGGGATACTGAAGCTTTCTTT.

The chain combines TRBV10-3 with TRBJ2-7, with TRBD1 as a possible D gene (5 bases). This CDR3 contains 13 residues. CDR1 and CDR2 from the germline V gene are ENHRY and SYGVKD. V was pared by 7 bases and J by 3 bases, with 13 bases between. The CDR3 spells CAIKDSIRYEQYF. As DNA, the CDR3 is TGTGCCATCAAAGACAGTATCCGCTACGAGCAGTACTTC.

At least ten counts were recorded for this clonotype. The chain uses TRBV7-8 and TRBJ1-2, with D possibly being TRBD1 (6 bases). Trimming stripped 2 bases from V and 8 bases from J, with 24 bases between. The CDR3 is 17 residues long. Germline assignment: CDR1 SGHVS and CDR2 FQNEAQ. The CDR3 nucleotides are TGTGCCAGCAGCTTATGGGGGAGGACACCATTCCAGGGGGGCTACACCTTC. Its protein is CASSLWGRTPFQGGYTF.

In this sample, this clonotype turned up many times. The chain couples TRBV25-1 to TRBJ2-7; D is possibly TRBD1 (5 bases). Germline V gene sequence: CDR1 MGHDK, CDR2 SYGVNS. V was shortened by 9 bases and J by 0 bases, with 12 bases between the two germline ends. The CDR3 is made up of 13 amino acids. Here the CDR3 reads CASDDSTSYEQYF. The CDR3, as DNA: TGTGCCAGTGACGACAGTACCTCCTACGAGCAGTACTTC.

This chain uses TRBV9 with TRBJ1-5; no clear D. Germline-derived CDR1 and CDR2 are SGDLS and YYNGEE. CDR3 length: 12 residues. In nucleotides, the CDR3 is TGTGCTAGGCAAAGTCTCCCTTCGCCCCAGCATTTT. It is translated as CARQSLPSPQHF.